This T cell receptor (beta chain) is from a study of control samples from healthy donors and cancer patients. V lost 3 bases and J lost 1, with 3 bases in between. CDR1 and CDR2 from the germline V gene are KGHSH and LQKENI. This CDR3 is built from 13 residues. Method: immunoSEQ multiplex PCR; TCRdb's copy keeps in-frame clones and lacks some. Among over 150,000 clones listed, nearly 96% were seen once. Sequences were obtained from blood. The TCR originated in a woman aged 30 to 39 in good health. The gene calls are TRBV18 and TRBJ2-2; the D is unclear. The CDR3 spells CASSPENTGELFF. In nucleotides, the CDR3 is TGTGCCAGCTCACCGGAGAACACCGGGGAGCTGTTTTTT.